A selection of T cell receptor beta chains follows, all from one sample in a study of blood T cell repertoires in COVID-19. Data came from immunoSEQ multiplex PCR; TCRdb stores just in-frame clones and leaves some out. Counted here are some 100,000 clones, 88% occurring once; the ten biggest clones make up approximately 4.8%. The sample taken for sequencing was peripheral blood. These receptor sequences come from a woman of 80 years or more with active COVID-19. Each CDR3 is given with its conserved first and last residue. A D gene is named only where the DNA matches it firmly. Not every row has a clone size; where given, it reads once, few, many or a size class.

V gene,clone size,D gene,J gene,CDR3 DNA,CDR3 protein
TRBV18,-,-,TRBJ2-5,TGTGCCAGCTCACTCGGACAGCCCCGAGAGACCCAGTACTTC,CASSLGQPRETQYF
TRBV27,-,TRBD2,TRBJ2-1,TGTGCCAGCAGCCACCCCGGGACTAGCGGCTCTGGGGCGTACAATGAGCAGTTCTTC,CASSHPGTSGSGAYNEQFF
TRBV6-2/TRBV6-3,-,TRBD2,TRBJ2-7,TGTGCCAGCAGTTACCCGACTAGCGGGAACTACGAGCAGTACTTC,CASSYPTSGNYEQYF
TRBV14,-,TRBD2,TRBJ2-7,TGTGCCAGCAGCCGGGCCGGGACTAGCAGGGAGCAGTACTTC,CASSRAGTSREQYF
TRBV7-9,-,TRBD2,TRBJ2-3,TGTGCCAGCAGCTTAGCGTCTAGCGGGAGCATAGATACGCAGTATTTT,CASSLASSGSIDTQYF
TRBV15,few,-,TRBJ2-3,TGTGCCACCAGATCTTCTCCGGGGGATACGCAGTATTTT,CATRSSPGDTQYF
TRBV18,-,-,TRBJ1-6,TGTGCCAGTTCACCAGTGCCCAAGAGCCCCCTCCACTTT,CASSPVPKSPLHF
TRBV5-6,-,-,TRBJ1-1,TGTGCCAGCAGCTCCCCCTGGAGGACGAACACTGAAGCTTTCTTT,CASSSPWRTNTEAFF
TRBV14,-,-,TRBJ2-3,TGTGCCAGCAGCCCCTACAATTGGGGAGGCACAGATACGCAGTATTTT,CASSPYNWGGTDTQYF
TRBV20-1,-,-,TRBJ2-1,TGCAGTGCTAGTGGATTTAGCGTTGGTAAAGGCAATGAGCAGTTCTTC,CSASGFSVGKGNEQFF
TRBV6-1,few,-,TRBJ2-7,TGTGCCAGCAGTGAAGCGGGCACCTACTACGAGCAGTACTTC,CASSEAGTYYEQYF
TRBV11-3,-,-,TRBJ2-4,TGTGCCAGCAGCCGAGGGGGAGAGGGGAACATTCAGTACTTC,CASSRGGEGNIQYF
TRBV24-1,-,-,TRBJ2-1,TGTGCCACCAGCCCCCGAGGGGGGGCCGACAATGAGCAGTTCTTC,CATSPRGGADNEQFF
TRBV2,-,-,TRBJ1-1,TGTGCCAGCAGTTCCCCGTGGAGATGGAGGCCTGAAGCTTTCTTT,CASSSPWRWRPEAFF
TRBV7-8,-,-,TRBJ1-5,TGTGCCAGCAGCCCTGCAGCGGGTTGGCCCCAGCATTTT,CASSPAAGWPQHF
TRBV3-1/TRBV3-2,once,-,TRBJ1-1,TGTGCCAGCAGCCAAGATCCGCGGCGGGTAAACACTGAAGCTTTCTTT,CASSQDPRRVNTEAFF
TRBV7-8,-,-,TRBJ1-2,TGTGCCAGCAGCTTAATGGACTTACGCGATGGCTACACCTTC,CASSLMDLRDGYTF
TRBV24-1,-,TRBD2,TRBJ2-5,TGTGCCACCAGCAACCGAGGACTAGCCCAAGAGACCCAGTACTTC,CATSNRGLAQETQYF
TRBV18,-,TRBD2,TRBJ2-1,TGTGCCAGCTCACCACTGCGGGAGGCCTTTTATGAGCAGTTCTTC,CASSPLREAFYEQFF